This TCR beta chain was captured in a study of spatial heterogeneity in lung cancer. Study in general: There was a strong correlation between the counts of TCR transcripts measured in tumor regions and a T cell transcriptional module score that was calculated from matched bulk RNA-seq. Overall study findings and caveats: Ubiquitous and regional expanded TCR counts mirrored ubiquitous and regional nonsynonymous mutation counts, respectively. One measure, the expanded intratumoral alpha and beta TCR count, tracked tumor mutation counts.

Individually, TCR cDNA molecules were each labelled with a unique molecular identifier. TCRdb ran MiXCR on the 5' RACE reads and lists one entry per CDR3 protein. Of almost 7,000 distinct CDR3 sequences in the sample, over 12% are singletons; the top ten hold over 8%. Many counts were recorded for this clonotype. What it binds is unknown. Germline V lookup: CDR1 DFQATT, CDR2 SNEGSKA (reference sequence). There are 16 residues in the CDR3. Losses at the gene ends were 7 bases for V and 4 bases for J; bases not matched to a gene: 12. Time point in this sample: sample taken at primary tumor resection. Sequencing was performed on whole RNA extracted from tumor and nontumor lung tissue, or from frozen PBMC, and the material was left unsorted.

The sequence derives from a male donor with early-stage non-small cell lung cancer. V usage is TRBV20-1 and J usage is TRBJ2-1; 11 positions agree with TRBD2. The starting material was lung tumor tissue, obtained at surgery. The CDR3 DNA sequence: TGCAGTGTTCCCGGGACTAGCGGAGCTTATTACAATGAGCAGTTCTTC. This translates into CSVPGTSGAYYNEQFF.